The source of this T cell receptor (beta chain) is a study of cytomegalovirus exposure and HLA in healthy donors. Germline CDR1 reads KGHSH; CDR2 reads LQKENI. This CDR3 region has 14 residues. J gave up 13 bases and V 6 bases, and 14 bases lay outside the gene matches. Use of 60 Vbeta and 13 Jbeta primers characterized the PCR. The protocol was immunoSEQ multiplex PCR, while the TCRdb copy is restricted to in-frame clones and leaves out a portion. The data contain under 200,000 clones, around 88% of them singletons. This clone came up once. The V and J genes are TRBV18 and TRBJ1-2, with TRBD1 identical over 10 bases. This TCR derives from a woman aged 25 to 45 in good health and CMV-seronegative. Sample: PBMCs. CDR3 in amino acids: CASSLYGTGVSATF. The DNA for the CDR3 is TGTGCCAGCTCCCTATATGGGACAGGGGTATCTGCCACCTTC.